Reported below is one TCR beta chain. The same CDR3 is also encoded by other DNA sequences in this sample. The sample belongs to a study of shared clonotypes between healthy human individuals. This CDR3 has 12 amino acids. CDR1 is SGHRS, CDR2 YFSETQ, per germline. Trimming stripped 4 bases from V and 5 bases from J, with 6 bases between. Genomic DNA of every subset was divided equally among multiple immunoSEQ plates. The method was immunoSEQ multiplex PCR; TCRdb's version includes in-frame clones alone and lacks a portion of them. The top ten hold under 0.45% of the sample, which has 2 million to 2.5 million clones, approximately 93% seen once.

The TCR comes from a man aged 18-30 years in good health. Some clones in this sample may be carry-over from other donors' samples. The sequencing input was naive CD4+ T cells from PBMCs. Subset noted: CD45RA+ positively selected. The gene calls are TRBV5-1 and TRBJ2-2; D not resolved. For the CDR3, the DNA is TGCGCCAGCAGCCAGGAGACCGGGGAGCTGTTTTTT. Its translation is CASSQETGELFF.